These 5 T cell receptor beta chains were all obtained from the same sample, sequenced in a study of T cell changes during pregnancy in multiple sclerosis (dated by TCRdb to between 2019 and 2020). Library generation was performed with the immunoSEQ multiplex PCR assay. The immuneACCESS repertoire file appears here via TCRdb, limited to in-frame rearrangements. These files lack a portion of the clones; in checked studies, under half of the deficit traces to unresolved V genes, and the cause of the others is not known. This sample gives 39,000 or so clones in total; roughly 91% of them show up just once. 9% to 10% of the sample comes from the top ten. The specimen was CD8+ T cells from peripheral blood mononuclear cells, collected in the first trimester of pregnancy. The receptor set was obtained from a female donor with multiple sclerosis, enrolled in a pregnancy study.

As to this clone: A junction end diverges from the germline sequence, so it may reflect a read error. V gene TRBV6-5 combines with J gene TRBJ2-7; maybe TRBD1 (6 bases). Germline V CDR1 and CDR2: MNHEY, SVGAGI. The CDR3 extends over 14 amino acids. CDR3: CASSFLESQGILHF. As DNA, the CDR3 is TGTGCCAGCAGTTTCCTCGAGTCACAGGGCATTCTTCACTTC.

This chain connects TRBV6-4 to TRBJ2-2; perhaps TRBD1 as D (6 bases). V lost 5 bases and J lost 4, with 11 bases in between. CDR1 MRHNA and CDR2 SNTAGT come from the germline V gene. CDR3 length: 14 residues. This chain's CDR3 is CASSPTGRTGELFF. The CDR3 DNA follows: TGTGCCAGCAGTCCTACAGGGCGCACCGGGGAGCTGTTTTTT.

This chain connects TRBV6-1 to TRBJ1-2; D ambiguous. The CDR3 runs to 10 residues. Trimming removed 5 bases from V and 8 bases from J, with 6 bases in between. The germline V gene has CDR1 MNHNS and CDR2 SASEGT. The CDR3 loop reads CASSLLGYTF. DNA of the CDR3: TGTGCCAGCAGTCTCCTAGGCTACACCTTC.

The rearrangement links TRBV11-2 to TRBJ1-1; 11 nucleotides agree with TRBD1. From germline, CDR1 is SGHAT and CDR2 FQNNGV. The V and J ends lost 5 bases and 5 bases, in that order; junction bases with no gene match: 4. CDR3 length: 14 residues. CDR3 nucleotide sequence: TGTGCCAGCAGCGCCGGACAGGGGGCAACTGAAGCTTTCTTT. The encoded protein is CASSAGQGATEAFF.

The chain combines TRBV6-6 with TRBJ2-7, with 9 bases that match TRBD1. Germline V lookup: CDR1 MNHNY, CDR2 SVGAGI (reference sequence). V trimming: 4 bases; J trimming: 3 bases; junction bases outside the gene matches: 4. The CDR3 has 14 residues. The CDR3 reads CASSLTGGGYEQYF. As DNA, the CDR3 is TGTGCCAGCAGTTTGACAGGGGGAGGCTACGAGCAGTACTTC.